This T cell receptor (beta chain) emerged from a study of blood T cells in healthy people across ages (dated by TCRdb to 2015 to 2017). Notes on the research overall: In model experiments, template switching captured roughly one uniquely barcoded TCR beta cDNA molecule for every two T cells. Four age groups were formed from the donors: young (average 16 years), middle-aged (just under 40), aged (under 70) and long-lived (about 80). Age-related changes in TCR beta repertoire diversity were measured in the study by deep sequencing normalized with unique cDNA molecular identifiers. The study analyzed two additional independent replicas of 1 million unique cDNA reads from the same blood draw for two donors, one aged 18 to 30 and one aged 80 or older.

Systemically healthy Caucasian individuals from Russia, 35 to 40 in total and aged about 6 to 100 years, were included as donors. About 10 milliliters of peripheral blood were collected from each donor into EDTA-treated Vacutainer tubes. Ficoll-Paque density-gradient centrifugation was used to isolate PBMCs, with at least 7 million per sample. Trizol reagent was used to extract total RNA from the PBMCs, yielding at least 5 micrograms per sample. The percentages of naive CD45RAhigh/CD27high T cells were determined by flow cytometry on a PBMC aliquot from every donor. In the case of this clonotype: Its specific antigen is unknown. Within one base of it there is no much larger clone, and no base qualities were kept.

Overall study outcomes, separate from this receptor: Compared with the aged group, the long-lived group had more naive CD4+ T cells, fewer expanded clones and increased TCR diversity, a pattern suggesting age selection. Conclusive comparison of naive and antigen-experienced compartments was prevented by the profiling of bulk unsorted PBMCs. The CMV infection status of donors was not known, potentially confounding age-related changes in expanded clonotypes. A strong correlation was found between observed TCR beta diversity and the percentage of naive T cells measured by flow cytometry. As age increased, observed TCR beta diversity per million T cells dropped in a roughly linear way, and a significant reduction was already evident by age around 41. Estimates of total diversity from one million sequenced T cells were regarded as lower bounds and underestimates.

CDR1 DFQATT and CDR2 SNEGSKA are derived from the germline V gene (reference sequence). The junction carries 15 bases between V and J, which are trimmed by 4 bases and 2 bases respectively. The CDR3 goes from the cysteine to the phenylalanine over 15 residues. Only the CDR3 region is kept as DNA, spanning 45 bases read in frame from base 1. Libraries came from 5' RACE. The sample was run on an Illumina HiSeq 2500. The second PCR ran for roughly 7 to 12 cycles and used a J-beta primer mix along with a sample-barcoded 5' primer. A template-switch 5' adaptor carrying 12 random nucleotides introduced a unique molecular identifier onto each TCR beta cDNA molecule. Each sample yielded at least 3 million CDR3-containing paired-end reads. The Mint cDNA synthesis kit, primed by a TRBC-specific oligonucleotide, was used to synthesize first-strand cDNA from all RNA. Following uracil-DNA glycosylase treatment, all cDNA underwent a first 18-cycle PCR with the universal primers M1SS and BC2_uni_R. The authors' analysis ran thus. Normalization of each sample was performed by random selection of 1 million high-quality reads, each carrying a distinct molecular identifier. Reads with shared molecular identifiers were discarded instead of being binned into consensus sequences. CDR3 identification, clonotype clustering and error correction used MiTCR with a Q25 quality threshold and the strictest error-elimination algorithm. Lower-bound total TCR beta diversity was estimated with a nonparametric unseen species model using Euler transformation. The public sequencing data were trimmed at Q25 with fastp and processed into clonotypes with MiXCR by TCRdb, which kept only in-frame beta chains. Each record represents a unique CDR3 protein, reported with the most common genes and DNA among its rows. TCRdb, rather than the study authors, made the V and J calls. The sample has under 1,100,000 distinct CDR3 sequences on record, approximately 25% of them singletons. Approximately 0.75% of the sample lies in the top ten.

These data are also associated with another study on T cells of mothers and their children. As the second publication notes: Nine systemically healthy Caucasian individuals served as donors, namely three mothers together with their six children. cDNA synthesis consumed the entire amount of extracted RNA, loaded at approximately 1.6 ug RNA in each 15 ul reaction. In the second PCR, sample barcodes and 2-4 random nucleotides were introduced via the M1S primer. Over 8 million TCR beta CDR3 reads were obtained for each mother, and approximately 3 million reads were obtained for each child. TCR recombination output is similarly shaped by thymic selection in related and unrelated pairs, with a minor effect exerted by inherited differences. Normalized repertoire overlap was always found to be slightly, but never significantly, higher in related mother-child pairs than in unrelated mother-child pairs. Persistent microchimeric T cell clones were not detected, at a sensitivity of around 100 clones per million clonotypes. In the study, deep NGS was used to compare the TCR beta repertoires of mothers and children, and features distinguishing related mother-child pairs from unrelated individuals were sought. Mothers averaged about 40 +/- 4 years of age and children averaged 11 +/- 4 years. After adapters were ligated using NEBNext reagents, the libraries underwent 100+100 nt paired-end sequencing on an Illumina HiSeq 2000. To avoid cross-contamination, the mother libraries and the child libraries were prepared a month apart and sequenced in separate runs. For each donor, somewhere between about 450,000 and 2,200,000 distinct TCR beta clonotypes were identified. Naive TCR beta clonotypes were estimated from low-frequency clonotypes matched to each donor's FACS-determined naive share, without sorting.

Rearrangement joined TRBV20-1 to TRBJ2-1; a tentative D match to TRBD2 spans 6 bases. The sample was blood. This sequence was found in a girl aged 2 to 10 in good health. The DNA sequence follows: TGCAGTGCTACCTCAGATACGGGAGCCTACAATGAGCAGTTCTTC. This is translated as CSATSDTGAYNEQFF.